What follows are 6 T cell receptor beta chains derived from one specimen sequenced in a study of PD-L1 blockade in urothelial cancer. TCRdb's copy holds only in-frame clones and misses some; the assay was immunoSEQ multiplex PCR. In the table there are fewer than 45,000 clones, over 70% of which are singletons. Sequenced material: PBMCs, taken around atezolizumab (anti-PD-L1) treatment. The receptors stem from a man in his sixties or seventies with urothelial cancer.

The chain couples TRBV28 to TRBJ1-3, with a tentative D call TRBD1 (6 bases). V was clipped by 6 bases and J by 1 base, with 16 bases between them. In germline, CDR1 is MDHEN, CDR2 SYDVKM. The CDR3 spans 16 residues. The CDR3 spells CASSSPLTGSGNTIYF. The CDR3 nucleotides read TGTGCCAGCAGCTCCCCTCTGACAGGTTCTGGAAACACCATATATTTT.

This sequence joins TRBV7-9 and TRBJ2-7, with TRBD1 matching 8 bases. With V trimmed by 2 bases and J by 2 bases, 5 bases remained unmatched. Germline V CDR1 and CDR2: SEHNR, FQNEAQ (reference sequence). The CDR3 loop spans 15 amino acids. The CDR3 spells CASSLYRTGTYEQYF. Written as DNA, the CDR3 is TGTGCCAGCAGCTTATACAGGACAGGGACCTACGAGCAGTACTTC.

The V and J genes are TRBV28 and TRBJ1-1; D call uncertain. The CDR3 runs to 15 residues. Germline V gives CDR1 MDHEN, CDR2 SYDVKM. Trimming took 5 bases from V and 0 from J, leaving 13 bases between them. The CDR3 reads CASSQLQTMNTEAFF. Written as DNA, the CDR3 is TGTGCCAGCAGTCAGCTACAGACCATGAACACTGAAGCTTTCTTT.

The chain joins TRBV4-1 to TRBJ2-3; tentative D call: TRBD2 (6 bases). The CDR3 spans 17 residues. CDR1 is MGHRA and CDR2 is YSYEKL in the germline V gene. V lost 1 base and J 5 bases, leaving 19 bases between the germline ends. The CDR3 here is CASSQGGGGGSGDTQYF. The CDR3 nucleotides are TGCGCCAGCAGCCAAGGGGGAGGTGGAGGGTCGGGAGATACGCAGTATTTT.

CDR3 loop: CASGGKQAPLDEQYF. The CDR3, as DNA: TGTGCCAGCGGGGGGAAACAGGCCCCCTTGGACGAGCAGTACTTC. The chain recombines TRBV6-4 with TRBJ2-7, with TRBD2 as a possible D gene (6 bases). The germline V and J ends were trimmed by 8 bases and 5 bases, with 22 bases remaining between them. Per the germline V gene, CDR1 is MRHNA and CDR2 is SNTAGT. The CDR3 is made up of 15 amino acids.

Here the CDR3 reads CASSSDRGSNEQFF. The CDR3 region has the DNA TGTGCCAGCAGCTCGGACAGGGGTTCTAATGAGCAGTTCTTC. This chain uses TRBV7-3 with TRBJ2-1; 9 bases map to TRBD1. Germline V CDR1 and CDR2: SGHTA, FQGTGA. Unmatched junction bases numbered 5, after V lost 4 bases and J lost 7 bases. CDR3 length: 14 amino acids.